A selection of T cell receptor beta chains follows, all from one sample in a study of Graves' ophthalmopathy and Graves' hyperthyroidism. TCRdb re-called the multiplex PCR reads with MiXCR, one entry per CDR3 protein. The profile shows 220,000 or so distinct CDR3 sequences, roughly 21% of them singletons. The specimen was peripheral blood. All receptors come from a woman in her 50s with Graves' ophthalmopathy. Both conserved end residues are part of each CDR3. Fields, in order: D gene, clone size, J gene, V gene, CDR3 protein, CDR3 DNA. The D gene is left open where the match is weak. Size is omitted from some rows. Given values are once, few, many or a class for expanded clones.

d_call: .
clone_size: .
j_call: TRBJ1-2
v_call: TRBV30
cdr3_aa: CAWIRSTTTNYGYTF
cdr3_nt: TGTGCCTGGATACGGTCCACAACTACTAACTATGGCTACACCTTC

d_call: TRBD1
clone_size: many
j_call: TRBJ2-7
v_call: TRBV7-2
cdr3_aa: CASSLRDRGGDEQYF
cdr3_nt: TGTGCCAGCAGCTTAAGGGACAGGGGCGGCGACGAGCAGTACTTC

d_call: TRBD1
clone_size: .
j_call: TRBJ1-2
v_call: TRBV30
cdr3_aa: CARRDRGLPGGRLGYGYTF
cdr3_nt: TGTGCCCGCCGGGACAGGGGCCTGCCTGGGGGCCGGCTCGGCTATGGCTACACCTTC

d_call: .
clone_size: many
j_call: TRBJ1-2
v_call: TRBV6-1
cdr3_aa: CASRDRDLRGGYTF
cdr3_nt: TGTGCCAGCAGAGACCGGGACTTGCGAGGGGGCTACACCTTC

d_call: .
clone_size: many
j_call: TRBJ1-5
v_call: TRBV6-5
cdr3_aa: CASSYSRGSNQPQHF
cdr3_nt: TGTGCCAGCAGTTACTCGAGGGGGAGCAATCAGCCCCAGCATTTT

d_call: .
clone_size: .
j_call: TRBJ2-5
v_call: TRBV11-2
cdr3_aa: CASSPRQLVAVGETQYF
cdr3_nt: TGTGCCAGCAGCCCCCGTCAATTAGTTGCGGTCGGAGAGACCCAGTACTTC

d_call: .
clone_size: .
j_call: TRBJ1-1
v_call: TRBV7-2
cdr3_aa: CASVTWGGVNTEAFF
cdr3_nt: TGTGCCAGCGTGACCTGGGGCGGCGTGAACACTGAAGCTTTCTTT

d_call: .
clone_size: many
j_call: TRBJ1-5
v_call: TRBV30
cdr3_aa: CAWSDRDGVNQPQHF
cdr3_nt: TGTGCCTGGAGTGACCGGGACGGAGTCAATCAGCCCCAGCATTTT

d_call: TRBD1
clone_size: many
j_call: TRBJ1-5
v_call: TRBV20-1
cdr3_aa: CSAISPGTGWVGNQPQHF
cdr3_nt: TGCAGTGCTATTAGTCCCGGGACAGGGTGGGTAGGCAATCAGCCCCAGCATTTT

d_call: .
clone_size: many
j_call: TRBJ2-2
v_call: TRBV27
cdr3_aa: CASSLGGPGELFF
cdr3_nt: TGTGCCAGCAGTTTGGGAGGCCCCGGGGAGCTGTTTTTT

d_call: TRBD1
clone_size: many
j_call: TRBJ2-7
v_call: TRBV9
cdr3_aa: CASSKRGQGEYEQYF
cdr3_nt: TGTGCCAGCAGCAAACGAGGACAGGGGGAGTACGAGCAGTACTTC

d_call: TRBD1
clone_size: many
j_call: TRBJ1-1
v_call: TRBV12-3/TRBV12-4
cdr3_aa: CASSPTPGTGYSGTEAFF
cdr3_nt: TGTGCCAGCAGTCCTACCCCTGGGACAGGGTATAGTGGCACTGAAGCTTTCTTT

d_call: .
clone_size: few
j_call: TRBJ2-7
v_call: TRBV30
cdr3_aa: CAWGVTNLGYEQYF
cdr3_nt: TGTGCCTGGGGCGTGACAAACTTAGGCTACGAGCAGTACTTC

d_call: .
clone_size: many
j_call: TRBJ1-2
v_call: TRBV5-1
cdr3_aa: CASSPRREADYTF
cdr3_nt: TGCGCCAGCAGCCCACGAAGAGAAGCAGACTACACCTTC

d_call: TRBD1
clone_size: many
j_call: TRBJ1-2
v_call: TRBV6-1
cdr3_aa: CASSETRGRGYTF
cdr3_nt: TGTGCCAGCAGTGAAACCAGGGGGCGAGGCTACACCTTC

d_call: TRBD1
clone_size: many
j_call: TRBJ2-5
v_call: TRBV2
cdr3_aa: CASRMRAGQGRETQYF
cdr3_nt: TGTGCCAGCAGGATGCGGGCGGGACAGGGAAGGGAGACCCAGTACTTC

d_call: TRBD2
clone_size: few
j_call: TRBJ2-2
v_call: TRBV3-1
cdr3_aa: CASSHRSGANTGELFF
cdr3_nt: TGTGCCAGCAGCCATCGAAGCGGGGCGAACACCGGGGAGCTGTTTTTT

d_call: .
clone_size: many
j_call: TRBJ1-5
v_call: TRBV9
cdr3_aa: CASSVGTNSNQPQHF
cdr3_nt: TGTGCCAGCAGCGTCGGGACAAATAGCAATCAGCCCCAGCATTTT

d_call: .
clone_size: many
j_call: TRBJ1-2
v_call: TRBV5-4
cdr3_aa: CASSWVGSTPIHGYTF
cdr3_nt: TGTGCCAGCAGCTGGGTCGGCTCGACACCGATACATGGCTACACCTTC

d_call: TRBD2
clone_size: many
j_call: TRBJ2-5
v_call: TRBV12-3/TRBV12-4
cdr3_aa: CASSGGTSGVGTQYF
cdr3_nt: TGTGCCAGCAGTGGCGGAACTAGCGGGGTAGGGACCCAGTACTTC

d_call: TRBD1
clone_size: many
j_call: TRBJ2-7
v_call: TRBV7-9
cdr3_aa: CASSWGQASSYEQYF
cdr3_nt: TGTGCCAGCAGCTGGGGACAGGCTAGCTCCTACGAGCAGTACTTC

d_call: .
clone_size: few
j_call: TRBJ1-3
v_call: TRBV29-1
cdr3_aa: CSVGGGGEGSSGNTIYF
cdr3_nt: TGCAGCGTTGGAGGAGGGGGTGAGGGGAGCTCTGGAAACACCATATATTTT

d_call: .
clone_size: .
j_call: TRBJ2-2
v_call: TRBV20-1
cdr3_aa: CSARADSATGELFF
cdr3_nt: TGCAGTGCTAGAGCCGATAGCGCCACCGGGGAGCTGTTTTTT

d_call: .
clone_size: many
j_call: TRBJ2-6
v_call: TRBV9
cdr3_aa: CASGQANVLTF
cdr3_nt: TGTGCCAGCGGACAGGCCAACGTCCTGACTTTC

d_call: .
clone_size: once
j_call: TRBJ1-5
v_call: TRBV12-3/TRBV12-4
cdr3_aa: CASRGERGFGNQPQHF
cdr3_nt: TGTGCCAGCAGGGGGGAACGAGGATTCGGCAATCAGCCCCAGCATTTT

d_call: .
clone_size: many
j_call: TRBJ1-1
v_call: TRBV19
cdr3_aa: CASSIPGRNTEAFF
cdr3_nt: TGTGCCAGTAGTATACCGGGACGTAACACTGAAGCTTTCTTT

d_call: .
clone_size: many
j_call: TRBJ2-7
v_call: TRBV4-2
cdr3_aa: CASSQGHEQYF
cdr3_nt: TGTGCCAGCAGCCAGGGACACGAGCAGTACTTC

d_call: TRBD1
clone_size: .
j_call: TRBJ2-2
v_call: TRBV30
cdr3_aa: CAWSGTADGGELFF
cdr3_nt: TGTGCCTGGAGCGGGACAGCGGATGGGGGGGAGCTGTTTTTT

d_call: .
clone_size: many
j_call: TRBJ1-1
v_call: TRBV25-1
cdr3_aa: CASRIGLNTEAFF
cdr3_nt: TGTGCCAGCAGGATCGGACTGAACACTGAAGCTTTCTTT

d_call: .
clone_size: .
j_call: TRBJ1-2
v_call: TRBV20-1
cdr3_aa: CSALTGFRGYTF
cdr3_nt: TGCAGTGCTCTAACAGGGTTCCGTGGCTACACCTTC

d_call: .
clone_size: few
j_call: TRBJ2-3
v_call: TRBV7-3
cdr3_aa: CASSSISTDTQYF
cdr3_nt: TGTGCCAGCAGCTCCATTAGCACAGATACGCAGTATTTT

d_call: .
clone_size: many
j_call: TRBJ1-1
v_call: TRBV6-5
cdr3_aa: CASSYSGGGEAFF
cdr3_nt: TGTGCCAGCAGTTACTCAGGTGGCGGTGAAGCTTTCTTT

d_call: TRBD2
clone_size: many
j_call: TRBJ2-7
v_call: TRBV28
cdr3_aa: CASSSGLAGVLEQYF
cdr3_nt: TGTGCCAGCAGTTCGGGACTAGCGGGAGTTCTTGAGCAGTACTTC

d_call: TRBD1
clone_size: many
j_call: TRBJ1-5
v_call: TRBV19
cdr3_aa: CASFPGQAGQPQHF
cdr3_nt: TGTGCCAGTTTCCCGGGACAGGCGGGTCAGCCCCAGCATTTT

d_call: TRBD2
clone_size: many
j_call: TRBJ2-7
v_call: TRBV4-1
cdr3_aa: CASSQAGTSGRVLQYF
cdr3_nt: TGCGCCAGCAGCCAAGCCGGGACTAGCGGGAGGGTTCTGCAGTACTTC

d_call: .
clone_size: many
j_call: TRBJ2-7
v_call: TRBV6-1
cdr3_aa: CASGLGLSYEQYF
cdr3_nt: TGTGCCAGCGGGCTGGGGCTTTCCTACGAGCAGTACTTC

d_call: TRBD2
clone_size: many
j_call: TRBJ2-2
v_call: TRBV7-8
cdr3_aa: CASSPSGRGNGELFF
cdr3_nt: TGTGCCAGCAGTCCTAGCGGGAGAGGGAACGGGGAGCTGTTTTTT

d_call: .
clone_size: many
j_call: TRBJ1-3
v_call: TRBV2
cdr3_aa: CASIRAGNTIYF
cdr3_nt: TGTGCCAGCATCCGGGCGGGGAACACCATATATTTT

d_call: .
clone_size: few
j_call: TRBJ1-2
v_call: TRBV24-1
cdr3_aa: CATSDRALNYGYTF
cdr3_nt: TGTGCCACCAGTGATAGGGCGCTTAACTATGGCTACACCTTC

d_call: .
clone_size: .
j_call: TRBJ2-7
v_call: TRBV11-2
cdr3_aa: CASSFLQGIHEQYF
cdr3_nt: TGTGCCAGCAGCTTCCTACAGGGCATCCACGAGCAGTACTTC

d_call: .
clone_size: few
j_call: TRBJ2-6
v_call: TRBV19
cdr3_aa: CASSRHESGANVLTF
cdr3_nt: TGTGCCAGTAGTAGGCATGAATCTGGGGCCAACGTCCTGACTTTC

d_call: .
clone_size: few
j_call: TRBJ2-5
v_call: TRBV28
cdr3_aa: CASFQTGSPAETQYF
cdr3_nt: TGTGCCAGCTTCCAAACCGGGAGCCCCGCGGAGACCCAGTACTTC

d_call: TRBD1
clone_size: .
j_call: TRBJ2-7
v_call: TRBV6-2/TRBV6-3
cdr3_aa: CASSYPVTQPTGGYEQYF
cdr3_nt: TGTGCCAGCAGTTATCCTGTTACCCAACCGACAGGGGGATACGAGCAGTACTTC

d_call: .
clone_size: many
j_call: TRBJ1-2
v_call: TRBV12-3/TRBV12-4
cdr3_aa: CASSLFGGASDYGYTF
cdr3_nt: TGTGCCAGCAGTTTATTTGGGGGCGCTTCCGACTATGGCTACACCTTC

d_call: .
clone_size: many
j_call: TRBJ1-1
v_call: TRBV11-1
cdr3_aa: CASTPRDGMNTEAFF
cdr3_nt: TGTGCCAGCACTCCTAGGGACGGGATGAACACTGAAGCTTTCTTT

d_call: TRBD2
clone_size: many
j_call: TRBJ2-7
v_call: TRBV20-1
cdr3_aa: CSARLLALSSYEQYF
cdr3_nt: TGCAGTGCTAGACTACTAGCGTTGAGCTCCTACGAGCAGTACTTC

d_call: .
clone_size: many
j_call: TRBJ2-2
v_call: TRBV2
cdr3_aa: CASSLAGGTNTGELFF
cdr3_nt: TGTGCCAGCAGTCTCGCGGGCGGGACGAACACCGGGGAGCTGTTTTTT

d_call: .
clone_size: many
j_call: TRBJ2-7
v_call: TRBV29-1
cdr3_aa: CSVEDRGLRYEQYF
cdr3_nt: TGCAGCGTTGAAGATCGGGGGTTGCGGTACGAGCAGTACTTC

d_call: .
clone_size: many
j_call: TRBJ2-5
v_call: TRBV5-1
cdr3_aa: CASSFPEETQYF
cdr3_nt: TGCGCCAGCAGCTTTCCGGAAGAGACCCAGTACTTC

d_call: TRBD1
clone_size: many
j_call: TRBJ2-7
v_call: TRBV19
cdr3_aa: CASTPGDRVYEQYF
cdr3_nt: TGTGCCAGTACCCCCGGGGACAGGGTCTACGAGCAGTACTTC

d_call: .
clone_size: .
j_call: TRBJ1-3
v_call: TRBV6-2/TRBV6-3
cdr3_aa: CASRRQPDSGNTIYF
cdr3_nt: TGTGCCAGCAGACGACAGCCAGACTCTGGAAACACCATATATTTT

d_call: TRBD2
clone_size: many
j_call: TRBJ2-1
v_call: TRBV29-1
cdr3_aa: CSARRLAGGNEQFF
cdr3_nt: TGCAGCGCTCGACGGCTAGCGGGAGGGAATGAGCAGTTCTTC

d_call: .
clone_size: many
j_call: TRBJ2-7
v_call: TRBV12-3/TRBV12-4
cdr3_aa: CASSQGGESHF
cdr3_nt: TGTGCCAGCAGTCAAGGGGGGGAGAGTCACTTC

d_call: .
clone_size: many
j_call: TRBJ1-2
v_call: TRBV4-2
cdr3_aa: CASSRFMDGYTF
cdr3_nt: TGTGCCAGCAGCCGTTTCATGGATGGCTACACCTTC

d_call: .
clone_size: .
j_call: TRBJ2-5
v_call: TRBV5-1
cdr3_aa: CASSLEGRGRQETQYF
cdr3_nt: TGCGCCAGCAGCTTGGAGGGCAGGGGACGACAAGAGACCCAGTACTTC

d_call: TRBD1
clone_size: .
j_call: TRBJ1-2
v_call: TRBV6-2/TRBV6-3
cdr3_aa: CASRTGQTYGYTF
cdr3_nt: TGTGCCAGCAGAACGGGACAGACCTATGGCTACACCTTC

d_call: TRBD1
clone_size: many
j_call: TRBJ1-6
v_call: TRBV27
cdr3_aa: CASLTGTNRDNSPLHF
cdr3_nt: TGTGCCAGCTTGACAGGGACTAACCGAGATAATTCACCCCTCCACTTT

d_call: .
clone_size: many
j_call: TRBJ2-7
v_call: TRBV7-8
cdr3_aa: CASSLVEAGRYEQYF
cdr3_nt: TGTGCCAGCAGCTTAGTCGAAGCAGGGAGGTACGAGCAGTACTTC

d_call: TRBD1
clone_size: many
j_call: TRBJ1-1
v_call: TRBV7-6
cdr3_aa: CASSLTGRATEAFF
cdr3_nt: TGTGCCAGCAGCCTGACAGGGAGGGCGACTGAAGCTTTCTTT